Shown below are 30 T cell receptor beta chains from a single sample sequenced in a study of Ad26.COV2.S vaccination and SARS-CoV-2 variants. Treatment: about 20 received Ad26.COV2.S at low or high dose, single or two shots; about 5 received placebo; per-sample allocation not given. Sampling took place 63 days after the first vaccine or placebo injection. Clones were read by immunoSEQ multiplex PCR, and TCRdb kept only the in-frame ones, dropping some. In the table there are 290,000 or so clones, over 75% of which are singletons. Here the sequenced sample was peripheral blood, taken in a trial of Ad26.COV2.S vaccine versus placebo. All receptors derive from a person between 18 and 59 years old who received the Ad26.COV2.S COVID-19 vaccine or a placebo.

CDR3 bases: TGTGCCAGCCTGCAGGGGGAATATGGAGAGCAGTTCTTC. This sequence encodes CASLQGEYGEQFF. V is TRBV2 and J is TRBJ2-1; 7 bases match TRBD1. The V and J ends lost 8 bases and 10 bases, in that order; junction bases with no gene match: 11. The CDR3 loop spans 13 amino acids. Germline V gene sequence: CDR1 SNHLY, CDR2 FYNNEI. Filled out from reference TRBV2 and TRBJ2-1, the complete variable domain reads EPEVTQTPSHQVTQMGQEVILRCVPISNHLYFYWYRQILGQKVEFLVSFYNNEISEKSEIFDDQFSVERPDGSNFTLKIRSTKLEDSAMYFCASLQGEYGEQFFGPGTRLTVL.

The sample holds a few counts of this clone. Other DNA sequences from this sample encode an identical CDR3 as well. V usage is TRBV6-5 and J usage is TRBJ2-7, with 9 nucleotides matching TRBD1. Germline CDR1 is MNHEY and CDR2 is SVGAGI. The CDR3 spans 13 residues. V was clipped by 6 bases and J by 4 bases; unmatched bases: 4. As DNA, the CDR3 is TGTGCCAGCAGCCGGACAGGGGTGTACGAGCAGTACTTC. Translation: CASSRTGVYEQYF.

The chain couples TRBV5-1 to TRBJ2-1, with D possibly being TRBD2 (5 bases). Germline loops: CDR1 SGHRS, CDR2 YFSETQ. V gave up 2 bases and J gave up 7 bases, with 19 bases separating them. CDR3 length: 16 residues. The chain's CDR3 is CASSFLVGVALNEQFF. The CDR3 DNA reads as TGCGCCAGCAGCTTTTTGGTGGGAGTGGCACTGAATGAGCAGTTCTTC.

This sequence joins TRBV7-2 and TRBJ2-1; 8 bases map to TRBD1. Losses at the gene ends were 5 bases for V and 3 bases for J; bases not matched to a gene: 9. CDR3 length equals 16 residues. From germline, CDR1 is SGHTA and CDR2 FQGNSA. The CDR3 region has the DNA TGTGCCAGCAGCCTTACGACAGGGGCGGGCTACAATGAGCAGTTCTTC. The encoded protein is CASSLTTGAGYNEQFF. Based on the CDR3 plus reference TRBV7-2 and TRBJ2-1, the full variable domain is GAGVSQSPSNKVTEKGKDVELRCDPISGHTALYWYRQSLGQGLEFLIYFQGNSAPDKSGLPSDRFSAERTGGSVSTLTIQRTQQEDSAVYLCASSLTTGAGYNEQFFGPGTRLTVL.

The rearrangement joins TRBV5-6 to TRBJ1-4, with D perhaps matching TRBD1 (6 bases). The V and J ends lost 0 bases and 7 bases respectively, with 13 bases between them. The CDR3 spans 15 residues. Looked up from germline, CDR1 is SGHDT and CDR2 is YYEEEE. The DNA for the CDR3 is TGTGCCAGCAGCTTGGCGCAGGGGTTGGGTGAAAAACTGTTTTTT. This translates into CASSLAQGLGEKLFF. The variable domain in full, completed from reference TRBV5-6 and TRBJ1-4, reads DAGVTQSPTHLIKTRGQQVTLRCSPKSGHDTVSWYQQALGQGPQFIFQYYEEEERQRGNFPDRFSGHQFPNYSSELNVNALLLGDSALYLCASSLAQGLGEKLFFGSGTQLSVL.

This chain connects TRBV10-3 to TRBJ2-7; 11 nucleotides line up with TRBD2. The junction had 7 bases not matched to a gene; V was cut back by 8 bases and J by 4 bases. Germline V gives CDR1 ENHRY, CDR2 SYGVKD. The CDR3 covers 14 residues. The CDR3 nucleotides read TGTGCCATCGGGACTAGCGGAGAGGGGTACGAGCAGTACTTC. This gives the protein CAIGTSGEGYEQYF.

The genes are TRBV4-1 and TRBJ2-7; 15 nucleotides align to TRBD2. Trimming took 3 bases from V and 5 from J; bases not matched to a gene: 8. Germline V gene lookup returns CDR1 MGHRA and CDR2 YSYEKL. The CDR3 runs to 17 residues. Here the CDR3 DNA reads TGCGCCAGCAGCCACCCAGGACTAGCGGGAGGGCGGAACGAGCAGTACTTC. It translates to CASSHPGLAGGRNEQYF.

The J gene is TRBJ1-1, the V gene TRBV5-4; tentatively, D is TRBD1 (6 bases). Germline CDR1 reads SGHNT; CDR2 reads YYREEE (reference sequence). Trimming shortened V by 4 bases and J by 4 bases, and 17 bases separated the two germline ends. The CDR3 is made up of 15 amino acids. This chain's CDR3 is CASSLPSGAGTEAFF. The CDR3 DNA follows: TGTGCCAGCAGCCTACCTTCAGGGGCCGGCACTGAAGCTTTCTTT.

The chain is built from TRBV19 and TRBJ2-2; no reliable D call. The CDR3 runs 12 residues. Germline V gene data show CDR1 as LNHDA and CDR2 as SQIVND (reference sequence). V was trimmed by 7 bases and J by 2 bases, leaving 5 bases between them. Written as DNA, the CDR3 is TGTGCCAGTAACCTAAACACCGGGGAGCTGTTTTTT. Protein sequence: CASNLNTGELFF.

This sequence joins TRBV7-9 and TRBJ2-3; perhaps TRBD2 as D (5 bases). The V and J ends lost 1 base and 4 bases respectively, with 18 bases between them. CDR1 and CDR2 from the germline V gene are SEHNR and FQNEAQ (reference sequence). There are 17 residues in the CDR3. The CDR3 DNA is TGTGCCAGCAGCTTAGGTTTTGTCCCTGGAGGTTCAGATACGCAGTATTTT. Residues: CASSLGFVPGGSDTQYF. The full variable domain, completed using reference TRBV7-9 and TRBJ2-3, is DTGVSQNPRHKITKRGQNVTFRCDPISEHNRLYWYRQTLGQGPEFLTYFQNEAQLEKSRLLSDRFSAERPKGSFSTLEIQRTEQGDSAMYLCASSLGFVPGGSDTQYFGPGTRLTVL.

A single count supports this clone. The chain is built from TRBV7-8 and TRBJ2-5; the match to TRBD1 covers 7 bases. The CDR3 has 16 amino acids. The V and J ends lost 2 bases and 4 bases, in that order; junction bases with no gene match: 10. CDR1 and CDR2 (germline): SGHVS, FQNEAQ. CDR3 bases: TGTGCCAGCAGCTTATTGGTTGCAGGGGGTCTAGAGACCCAGTACTTC. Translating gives CASSLLVAGGLETQYF. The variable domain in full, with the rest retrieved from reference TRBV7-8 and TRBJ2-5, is GAGVSQSPRYKVAKRGQDVALRCDPISGHVSLFWYQQALGQGPEFLTYFQNEAQLDKSGLPSDRFFAERPEGSVSTLKIQRTQQEDSAVYLCASSLLVAGGLETQYFGPGTRLLVL.

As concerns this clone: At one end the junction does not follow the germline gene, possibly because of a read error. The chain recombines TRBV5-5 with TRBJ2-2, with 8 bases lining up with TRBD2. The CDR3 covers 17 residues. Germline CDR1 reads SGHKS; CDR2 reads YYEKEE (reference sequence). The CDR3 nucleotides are TGTGCCAGCAGCCCGAGGGGCGGGGGGACCAACAGCGGGGAGCTGTTTTTT. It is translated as CASSPRGGGTNSGELFF. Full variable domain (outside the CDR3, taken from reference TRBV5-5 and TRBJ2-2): DAGVTQSPTHLIKTRGQQVTLRCSPISGHKSVSWYQQVLGQGPQFIFQYYEKEERGRGNFPDRFSARQFPNYSSELNVNALLLGDSALYLCASSPRGGGTNSGELFFGEGSRLTVL.

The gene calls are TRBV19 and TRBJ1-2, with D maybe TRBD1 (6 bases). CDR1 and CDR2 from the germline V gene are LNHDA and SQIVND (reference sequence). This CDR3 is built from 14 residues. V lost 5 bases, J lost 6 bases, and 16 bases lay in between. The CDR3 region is CASSAQGRGNGYTF. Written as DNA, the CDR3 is TGTGCCAGTAGTGCACAGGGCCGGGGTAATGGCTACACCTTC.

CDR3 sequence reads: CASSAIAGAREQYF. The CDR3 DNA reads as TGTGCCAGCAGCGCTATAGCGGGAGCCCGCGAGCAGTACTTC. The chain couples TRBV11-2 to TRBJ2-7, with 9 nucleotides matching TRBD2. V lost 5 bases to trimming and J lost 6 bases; unmatched junction nucleotides: 8. The CDR3 extends over 14 amino acids. Germline assignment: CDR1 SGHAT and CDR2 FQNNGV.

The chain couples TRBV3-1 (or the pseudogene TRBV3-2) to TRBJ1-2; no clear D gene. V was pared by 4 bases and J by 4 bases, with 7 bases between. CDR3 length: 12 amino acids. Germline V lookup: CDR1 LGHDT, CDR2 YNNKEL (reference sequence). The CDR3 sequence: CASSPQTYGYTF. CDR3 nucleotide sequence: TGTGCCAGCAGCCCTCAGACCTATGGCTACACCTTC.

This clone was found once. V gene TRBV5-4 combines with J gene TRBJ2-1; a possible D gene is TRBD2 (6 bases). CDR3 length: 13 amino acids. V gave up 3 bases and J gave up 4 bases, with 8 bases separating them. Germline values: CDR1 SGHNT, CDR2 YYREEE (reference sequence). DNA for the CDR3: TGTGCCAGCAGCTGGGACTTGTACAATGAGCAGTTCTTC. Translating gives CASSWDLYNEQFF.

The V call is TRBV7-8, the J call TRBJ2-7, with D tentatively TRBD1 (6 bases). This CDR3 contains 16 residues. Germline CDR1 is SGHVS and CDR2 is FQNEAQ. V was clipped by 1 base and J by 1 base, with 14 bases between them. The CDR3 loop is CASSLGWPTGSYEQYF. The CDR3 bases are TGTGCCAGCAGCTTAGGCTGGCCAACAGGGTCCTACGAGCAGTACTTC.

The CDR3 region has the DNA TGTGCCAGCAGCGAAAGGGGGTTTACCTACAATGAGCAGTTCTTC. Translating gives CASSERGFTYNEQFF. This chain joins TRBV9 and TRBJ2-1; the D gene is possibly TRBD1 (6 bases). Looked up from germline, CDR1 is SGDLS and CDR2 is YYNGEE. The V end lost 3 bases, the J end lost 2 bases, and 12 bases lay between the germline ends. There are 15 residues in the CDR3. The complete variable domain, with remaining parts taken from reference TRBV9 and TRBJ2-1, reads DSGVTQTPKHLITATGQRVTLRCSPRSGDLSVYWYQQSLDQGLQFLIQYYNGEERAKGNILERFSAQQFPDLHSELNLSSLELGDSALYFCASSERGFTYNEQFFGPGTRLTVL.

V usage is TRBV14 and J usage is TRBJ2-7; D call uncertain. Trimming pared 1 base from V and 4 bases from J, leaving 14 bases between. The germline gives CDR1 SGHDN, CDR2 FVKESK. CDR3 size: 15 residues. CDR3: CASSQGHPRLYEQYF. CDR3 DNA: TGTGCCAGCAGCCAAGGGCACCCTAGATTATACGAGCAGTACTTC. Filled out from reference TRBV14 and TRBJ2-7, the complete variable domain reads EAGVTQFPSHSVIEKGQTVTLRCDPISGHDNLYWYRRVMGKEIKFLLHFVKESKQDESGMPNNRFLAERTGGTYSTLKVQPAELEDSGVYFCASSQGHPRLYEQYFGPGTRLTVT.

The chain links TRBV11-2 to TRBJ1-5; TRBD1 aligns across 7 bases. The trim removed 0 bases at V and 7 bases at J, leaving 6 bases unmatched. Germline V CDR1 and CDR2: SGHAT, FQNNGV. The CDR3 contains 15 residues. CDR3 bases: TGTGCCAGCAGCTTAGATTCAGGGGGTAGGCAGCCCCAGCATTTT. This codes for CASSLDSGGRQPQHF. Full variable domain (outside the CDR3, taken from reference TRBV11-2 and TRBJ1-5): EAGVAQSPRYKIIEKRQSVAFWCNPISGHATLYWYQQILGQGPKLLIQFQNNGVVDDSQLPKDRFSAERLKGVDSTLKIQPAKLEDSAVYLCASSLDSGGRQPQHFGDGTRLSIL.

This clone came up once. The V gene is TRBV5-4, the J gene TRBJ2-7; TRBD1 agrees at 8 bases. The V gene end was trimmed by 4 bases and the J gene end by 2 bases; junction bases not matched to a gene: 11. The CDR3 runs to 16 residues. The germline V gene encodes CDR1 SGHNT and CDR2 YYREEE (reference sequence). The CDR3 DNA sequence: TGTGCCAGCAGCCGAATAACAGGGGGTCACACCTACGAGCAGTACTTC. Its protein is CASSRITGGHTYEQYF. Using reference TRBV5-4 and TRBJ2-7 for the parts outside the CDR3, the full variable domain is ETGVTQSPTHLIKTRGQQVTLRCSSQSGHNTVSWYQQALGQGPQFIFQYYREEENGRGNFPPRFSGLQFPNYSSELNVNALELDDSALYLCASSRITGGHTYEQYFGPGTRLTVT.

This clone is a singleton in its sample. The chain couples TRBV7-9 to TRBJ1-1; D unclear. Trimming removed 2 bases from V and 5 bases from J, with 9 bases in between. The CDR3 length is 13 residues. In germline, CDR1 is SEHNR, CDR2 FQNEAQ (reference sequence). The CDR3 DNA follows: TGTGCCAGCAGCTTACCCCGAGGTACTGAAGCTTTCTTT. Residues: CASSLPRGTEAFF.

The CDR3 loop reads CASSIAGSGRLVAKNIQYF. For the CDR3, the DNA is TGTGCCAGTAGTATAGCGGGTAGCGGGAGACTTGTGGCCAAAAACATTCAGTACTTC. The rearrangement uses TRBV19 and TRBJ2-4; 9 bases align to TRBD2. The germline gives CDR1 LNHDA, CDR2 SQIVND (reference sequence). After removal of 1 base from V and 1 base from J, the junction contained 11 bases not matched to a gene. The length of the CDR3 is 19 residues. The full variable domain, in which reference TRBV19 and TRBJ2-4 provide the parts outside the CDR3, is DGGITQSPKYLFRKEGQNVTLSCEQNLNHDAMYWYRQDPGQGLRLIYYSQIVNDFQKGDIAEGYSVSREKKESFPLTVTSAQKNPTAFYLCASSIAGSGRLVAKNIQYFGAGTRLSVL.

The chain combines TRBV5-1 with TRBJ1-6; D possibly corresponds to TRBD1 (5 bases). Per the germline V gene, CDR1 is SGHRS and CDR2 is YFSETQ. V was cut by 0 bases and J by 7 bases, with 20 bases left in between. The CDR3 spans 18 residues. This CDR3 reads CASSLEARGGGSNSPLHF. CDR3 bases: TGCGCCAGCAGCTTGGAAGCGCGGGGCGGAGGGTCCAATTCACCCCTCCACTTT.

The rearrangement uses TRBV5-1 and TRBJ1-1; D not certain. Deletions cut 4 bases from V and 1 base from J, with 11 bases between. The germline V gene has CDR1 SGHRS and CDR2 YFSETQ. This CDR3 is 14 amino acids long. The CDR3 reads CASSQREGNTEAFF. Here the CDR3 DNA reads TGCGCCAGCAGCCAGCGGGAAGGGAACACTGAAGCTTTCTTT.

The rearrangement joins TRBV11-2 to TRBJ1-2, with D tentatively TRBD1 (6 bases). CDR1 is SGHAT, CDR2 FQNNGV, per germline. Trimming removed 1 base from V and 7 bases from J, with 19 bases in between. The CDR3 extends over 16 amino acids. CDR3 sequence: CASSLGRGWGRFGYTF. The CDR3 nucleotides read TGTGCCAGCAGCTTAGGCAGGGGATGGGGTCGATTTGGCTACACCTTC.

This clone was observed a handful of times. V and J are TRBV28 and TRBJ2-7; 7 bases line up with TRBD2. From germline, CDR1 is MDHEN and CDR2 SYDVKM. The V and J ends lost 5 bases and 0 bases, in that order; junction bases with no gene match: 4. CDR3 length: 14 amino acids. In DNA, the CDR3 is TGTGCCAGCAGTGCTAGCGGTAGCTCCTACGAGCAGTACTTC. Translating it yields CASSASGSSYEQYF.

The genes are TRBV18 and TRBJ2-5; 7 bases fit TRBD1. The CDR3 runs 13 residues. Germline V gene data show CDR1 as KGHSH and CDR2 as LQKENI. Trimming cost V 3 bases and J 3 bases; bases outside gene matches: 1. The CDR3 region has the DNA TGTGCCAGCTCACCCGGGACAGAAGAGACCCAGTACTTC. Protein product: CASSPGTEETQYF.

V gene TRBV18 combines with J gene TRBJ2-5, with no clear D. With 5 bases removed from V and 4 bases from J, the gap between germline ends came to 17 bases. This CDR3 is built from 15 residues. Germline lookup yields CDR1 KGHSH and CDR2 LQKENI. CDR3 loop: CASSWTFQPGETQYF. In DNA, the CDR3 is TGTGCCAGCTCATGGACGTTCCAGCCGGGAGAGACCCAGTACTTC.

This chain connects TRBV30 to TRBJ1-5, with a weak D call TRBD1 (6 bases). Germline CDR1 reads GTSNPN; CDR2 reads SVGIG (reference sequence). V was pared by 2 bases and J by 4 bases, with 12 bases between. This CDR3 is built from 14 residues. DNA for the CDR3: TGTGCCTGGAGTCCCGGACAGCTAAATCAGCCCCAGCATTTT. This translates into CAWSPGQLNQPQHF.